These 30 T cell receptor beta chains originate from one sample sequenced in a study of spatial heterogeneity in lung cancer. Whole-study findings and limits: Within tumors, counts of expanded alpha and beta TCRs tracked tumor mutation counts.

Noted time point: sample taken at primary tumor resection. These receptors' targets are unknown. MiXCR, run by TCRdb on the 5' RACE reads, gives a single entry per CDR3 protein. The data show about 16,000 distinct CDR3 sequences, 6.5% to 8.5% seen once. The sample in question was lung tumor tissue, obtained at surgery. These receptors came from a female donor with early-stage non-small cell lung cancer.

This clonotype was counted many times. This beta chain turned up in a library designed for alpha chains; as an off-target read, its abundance says little. The chain links TRBV20-1 to TRBJ1-2; 8 positions match TRBD1. The CDR3 extends over 14 amino acids. Germline CDR1 DFQATT, CDR2 SNEGSKA (reference sequence). Trimming removed 4 bases from V and 3 bases from J; junction bases left unmatched: 7. The CDR3 nucleotides are TGCAGTGCTAAAATTACGGACAGGGACTATGGCTACACCTTC. It translates to CSAKITDRDYGYTF.

This clonotype was detected only a few times. A library prepared for alpha chains yielded this beta chain as an off-target read; its size is of little meaning. The chain couples TRBV2 to TRBJ2-3; 8 bases are a match to TRBD1. V was clipped by 7 bases and J by 2 bases; unmatched bases: 5. Germline V gene sequence: CDR1 SNHLY, CDR2 FYNNEI. The CDR3 covers 14 residues. The CDR3 DNA reads as TGTGCCAGCATACCGACAGGGGTCACAGATACGCAGTATTTT. The encoded protein is CASIPTGVTDTQYF.

In regard to this clonotype: The library was prepared for alpha chains; this beta chain is a stray read, so its frequency means little. The chain combines TRBV28 with TRBJ1-2, with TRBD1 matching 7 bases. V was pared by 2 bases and J by 6 bases, with 3 bases of the junction left unmatched. Germline V gene sequence: CDR1 MDHEN, CDR2 SYDVKM. CDR3 length: 13 amino acids. CDR3 nucleotide sequence: TGTGCCAGCAGTTTAGACAGGGTCCATGGCTACACCTTC. Encoded protein: CASSLDRVHGYTF.

This clonotype was seen at least ten times. Because this beta chain is a stray read in a library intended to capture alpha chains, its abundance should not be given much weight. This chain uses TRBV12-3 or TRBV12-4 with TRBJ1-4; D unclear. Trimming removed 2 bases at V and 7 bases at J, with 8 bases between. There are 13 residues in the CDR3. The CDR3 spells CASSLRQREKLFF. The CDR3 region has the DNA TGTGCCAGCAGTTTAAGACAACGTGAAAAACTGTTTTTT.

This clonotype was counted ten times or more. This beta chain appears as a stray read in a library generated for alpha chains; its size is not informative. The V and J genes are TRBV5-1 and TRBJ2-5; the match to TRBD2 covers 10 bases. V lost 3 bases to trimming and J lost 4 bases; unmatched junction nucleotides: 3. Germline CDR1 is SGHRS and CDR2 is YFSETQ. This CDR3 spans 14 amino acids. The CDR3 coding sequence is TGCGCCAGCAGCTCGGGACTAGCGAGAGAGACCCAGTACTTC. Translating it yields CASSSGLARETQYF.

This clonotype was seen at least ten times. This beta chain appears as a stray read in a library generated for alpha chains; its size is not informative. The chain couples TRBV20-1 to TRBJ1-1; perhaps TRBD1 as D (6 bases). This CDR3 has 14 amino acids. Trimming removed 6 bases from V and 4 bases from J, with 18 bases in between. Per germline, CDR1 DFQATT and CDR2 SNEGSKA (reference sequence). CDR3 DNA: TGCAGTGCCCCTGGCGGGGGCAGGGGCACTGAAGCTTTCTTT. Encoded protein: CSAPGGGRGTEAFF.

This clonotype was recorded at least ten times. This beta chain is an unintended read in a library built for alpha chains; its size means little. This chain links TRBV7-9 with TRBJ1-4; D gene ambiguous. Deletions cut 5 bases from V and 8 bases from J, with 15 bases between. CDR1 SEHNR and CDR2 FQNEAQ come from the germline V gene (reference sequence). The CDR3 is 14 residues long. The CDR3 region has the DNA TGTGCCAGCAGCCGGTCCGGGTTGGAAGAAAAACTGTTTTTT. Protein product: CASSRSGLEEKLFF.

Notes on this clonotype: This beta chain appears as a stray read in a library generated for alpha chains; its size is not informative. The chain employs TRBV20-1 and TRBJ2-3, with 8 nucleotides matching TRBD2. CDR1 and CDR2 from the germline V gene are DFQATT and SNEGSKA (reference sequence). The CDR3 has 14 residues. The CDR3 loop reads CITRGAPSTDTQYF. CDR3 coding DNA: TGCATCACGCGGGGGGCTCCTAGCACAGATACGCAGTATTTT.

This clonotype was recorded a few times. This beta chain came through as a stray read in a library set up for alpha chains, and its size says little. The chain's CDR3 is CASSLGDFNYGYTF. The CDR3 DNA reads TGTGCCAGCAGCTTAGGGGATTTTAACTATGGCTACACCTTC. This chain links TRBV11-2 with TRBJ1-2; D not certain. This CDR3 has 14 residues. Trimming pared 1 base from V and 1 base from J, leaving 7 bases between. Germline CDR1 reads SGHAT; CDR2 reads FQNNGV.

Comment on this clonotype: As an off-target read in a library built for alpha chains, this beta chain has a frequency of little significance. The chain has TRBV20-1 and TRBJ2-2; D unclear. The length of the CDR3 is 14 residues. V lost 6 bases and J lost 0, with 11 bases in between. Germline V gene data show CDR1 as DFQATT and CDR2 as SNEGSKA (reference sequence). The CDR3 loop reads CSATLPPNTGELFF. The CDR3 coding sequence is TGCAGTGCCACCCTACCCCCGAACACCGGGGAGCTGTTTTTT.

This clonotype was counted ten times or more. Little can be read into the size of this beta chain, an off-target read in a library designed for alpha chains. The chain is built from TRBV6-6 and TRBJ2-5, with D unresolved. The CDR3 is 13 amino acids. The germline gives CDR1 MNHNY, CDR2 SVGAGI (reference sequence). The V and J ends lost 6 bases and 5 bases respectively, with 13 bases between them. For the CDR3, the DNA is TGTGCCAGCAGCCGAAGTAGAGATGAGACCCAGTACTTC. It translates to CASSRSRDETQYF.

This clonotype was detected many times. The library was built for alpha chains, so this beta chain is an off-target read and its size means little. The V and J genes are TRBV9 and TRBJ1-1, with TRBD1 identical over 9 bases. Germline CDR1 is SGDLS and CDR2 is YYNGEE. J lost 1 base, V lost 3 bases, and 4 bases had no gene match. The CDR3 length is 15 residues. The CDR3 sequence is CASSARTGANTEAFF. In DNA form, the CDR3 reads TGTGCCAGCAGCGCGAGGACAGGGGCGAACACTGAAGCTTTCTTT.

About this clonotype: This beta chain slipped into a library made for alpha chains as a stray read, so its size is not meaningful. J is TRBJ1-5 and V is TRBV5-1; a weak D match, TRBD1 (5 bases). Deletions cut 0 bases from V and 7 bases from J, with 11 bases between. The CDR3 sequence is 14 residues long. From germline, CDR1 is SGHRS and CDR2 YFSETQ. The CDR3 is CASSLGEEGQPQHF. CDR3 coding DNA: TGCGCCAGCAGCTTGGGGGAGGAGGGGCAGCCCCAGCATTTT.

This clonotype was detected ten times or more. This beta chain is off target for a library built for alpha chains, so its abundance means little. The rearrangement joins TRBV12-3 or TRBV12-4 to TRBJ1-5; D is unclear. The CDR3 covers 13 residues. V lost 7 bases and J lost 7, with 14 bases in between. The CDR3 nucleotides read TGTGCCAGCAAAAGAGATGCGGCACAGCCCCAGCATTTT. Residues: CASKRDAAQPQHF.

This clonotype was detected many times. This beta chain is a stray sequence in a library constructed for alpha chains; its clone size is not meaningful. The chain carries TRBV5-4 and TRBJ2-1, with TRBD2 identical over 10 bases. The CDR3 consists of 15 residues. The V gene's germline CDR1 is SGHNT and CDR2 YYREEE (reference sequence). The trim removed 8 bases at V and 1 base at J, leaving 6 bases unmatched. CDR3 residues: CASQKRGGSYNEQFF. Written as DNA, the CDR3 is TGTGCCAGTCAAAAGCGGGGGGGGTCCTACAATGAGCAGTTCTTC.

A note on this clonotype: This beta chain appears as a stray read in a library generated for alpha chains; its size is not informative. This sequence joins TRBV10-1 and TRBJ2-5; 9 nucleotides line up with TRBD2. The trim removed 4 bases at V and 3 bases at J, leaving 6 bases unmatched. CDR3 size: 15 residues. The V gene's germline CDR1 is WNHNN and CDR2 SYGVQD (reference sequence). CDR3 in amino acids: CASSAGSGGKETQYF. Here the CDR3 DNA reads TGCGCCAGCAGTGCTGGTAGCGGGGGTAAAGAGACCCAGTACTTC.

By its share, this clonotype is medium-sized (0.01 to 0.1%). This beta chain is a stray sequence in a library constructed for alpha chains; its clone size is not meaningful. The chain carries TRBV9 and TRBJ1-1; no clear D. This CDR3 has 15 residues. V lost 0 bases and J lost 1, with 10 bases in between. The germline V gene encodes CDR1 SGDLS and CDR2 YYNGEE. CDR3 DNA sequence: TGTGCCAGCAGCGTAGCTTCACGGGGGAACACTGAAGCTTTCTTT. Translation: CASSVASRGNTEAFF.

This clonotype has ten or more counts. In a library made to pick up alpha chains, this beta chain is a stray read with a size that means little. The chain carries TRBV29-1 and TRBJ1-4, with D uncertain. Trimming pared 0 bases from V and 0 bases from J, leaving 11 bases between. This CDR3 contains 16 residues. Germline-derived CDR1 and CDR2 are SQVTM and ANQGSEA. The CDR3 DNA reads TGCAGCGTTGAAGACAGACGAGATGCAACTAATGAAAAACTGTTTTTT. Protein product: CSVEDRRDATNEKLFF.

Details on this clonotype: As an off-target read in a library built for alpha chains, this beta chain has a frequency of little significance. This chain uses TRBV11-3 with TRBJ2-1, with D hard to call. The CDR3 sequence is 15 residues long. Trimming shortened V by 0 bases and J by 3 bases, and 9 bases separated the two germline ends. CDR1 and CDR2 from the germline V gene are SGHNT and YENEEA. The CDR3 sequence is CASSLDWTDYNEQFF. CDR3 sequence (DNA): TGTGCCAGCAGCTTAGACTGGACGGACTACAATGAGCAGTTCTTC.

This clonotype has a count of ten or more. Being off target in a library aimed at alpha chains, this beta chain has a size of little meaning. The chain joins TRBV6-1 to TRBJ1-2; 9 nucleotides line up with TRBD1. The junction had 13 bases not matched to a gene; V was cut back by 7 bases and J by 4 bases. The CDR3 totals 16 residues. Germline V CDR1 and CDR2: MNHNS, SASEGT. The CDR3 here is CASIRRPGQGTYGYTF. The CDR3 nucleotides read TGTGCCAGCATCCGCCGCCCGGGACAGGGAACCTATGGCTACACCTTC.

In this sample, this clonotype turned up many times. As an off-target read in a library built for alpha chains, this beta chain has a frequency of little significance. The J gene is TRBJ2-5, the V gene TRBV1; TRBD1, as called in the table, went unchecked against the DNA. TRBV1 is a known pseudogene. The CDR3 is made up of 14 amino acids. CDR3 in DNA: TGCACCAGCAGCCAAGACGAGGGGTTAGAGACCCAGTACTTC. It is translated as CTSSQDEGLETQYF.

Note on this clonotype: This beta chain is an unintended read in a library built for alpha chains; its size means little. The gene calls are TRBV6-6 and TRBJ2-2; TRBD2 matches 8 bases. After removal of 7 bases from V and 2 bases from J, the junction contained 6 bases not matched to a gene. This CDR3 comprises 15 residues. Germline CDR1 and CDR2: MNHNY and SVGAGI (reference sequence). The CDR3 here is CASKELAVNTGELFF. CDR3 DNA: TGTGCCAGCAAGGAACTAGCGGTCAACACCGGGGAGCTGTTTTTT.

This clonotype was counted many times. This beta chain appears as a stray read in a library generated for alpha chains; its size is not informative. V is TRBV5-6 and J is TRBJ2-2; D is possibly TRBD2 (5 bases). The CDR3 loop spans 14 amino acids. V dropped 0 bases and J dropped 3 bases, with 6 bases sitting between them. Germline values: CDR1 SGHDT, CDR2 YYEEEE. CDR3 protein: CASSLGEYTGELFF. Written as DNA, the CDR3 is TGTGCCAGCAGCTTGGGGGAGTACACCGGGGAGCTGTTTTTT.

This clonotype was counted ten times or more. This beta chain appears as a stray read in a library generated for alpha chains; its size is not informative. The chain recombines TRBV6-6 with TRBJ2-1, with TRBD1 matching 8 bases. With V trimmed by 2 bases and J by 5 bases, 8 bases remained unmatched. This CDR3 has 16 residues. CDR1 and CDR2 (germline): MNHNY, SVGAGI (reference sequence). CDR3 coding DNA: TGTGCCAGCAGTTACATGGCCGGGACAGGCAACAATGAGCAGTTCTTC. Translated, it gives CASSYMAGTGNNEQFF.

This clonotype was observed at least ten times. A library prepared for alpha chains yielded this beta chain as an off-target read; its size is of little meaning. The chain carries TRBV20-1 and TRBJ2-3; 8 bases agree with TRBD1. This CDR3 comprises 13 residues. V lost 5 bases and J lost 4; bases outside the gene matches: 5. Germline-derived CDR1 and CDR2 are DFQATT and SNEGSKA (reference sequence). CDR3: CSAQLTGADTQYF. CDR3 coding DNA: TGCAGTGCTCAGTTGACAGGGGCAGATACGCAGTATTTT.

Concerning this clonotype: Since it is a stray read in a library aimed at alpha chains, this beta chain has a size that is not meaningful. The chain joins TRBV11-2 to TRBJ2-7; possibly TRBD2 for D (5 bases). Trimming stripped 7 bases from V and 6 bases from J, with 28 bases between. Germline V gene lookup returns CDR1 SGHAT and CDR2 FQNNGV. The CDR3 runs 17 residues. CDR3 in DNA: TGTGCCAGCATCCCATCTAGCCGGGAAAACAAGCGGACCGAGCAGTACTTC. It codes for CASIPSSRENKRTEQYF. The whole variable domain, filled in from reference TRBV11-2 and TRBJ2-7, reads EAGVAQSPRYKIIEKRQSVAFWCNPISGHATLYWYQQILGQGPKLLIQFQNNGVVDDSQLPKDRFSAERLKGVDSTLKIQPAKLEDSAVYLCASIPSSRENKRTEQYFGPGTRLTVT.

A note on this clonotype: In a library made to pick up alpha chains, this beta chain is a stray read with a size that means little. The chain has TRBV20-1 and TRBJ2-3; D remains ambiguous. The CDR3 runs to 13 residues. V lost 3 bases, J lost 2 bases, and 9 bases lay in between. Germline assignment: CDR1 DFQATT and CDR2 SNEGSKA (reference sequence). CDR3 sequence reads: CSARVSHTDTQYF. The CDR3 DNA is TGCAGTGCTAGGGTCAGCCACACAGATACGCAGTATTTT.

At least ten counts were recorded for this clonotype. For a library built for alpha chains, this beta chain is a stray read; little rests on its size. The chain links TRBV6-2 or TRBV6-3 to TRBJ1-1, with 8 bases fitting TRBD1. Germline CDR1 reads MNHEY; CDR2 reads SVGEGT. The ends lost 7 bases at V and 7 bases at J; junction bases unmatched: 11. CDR3 length: 14 amino acids. CDR3 amino acids: CASNPADREGEAFF. Here the CDR3 DNA reads TGTGCCAGCAACCCCGCGGACAGGGAGGGTGAAGCTTTCTTT.

This clonotype occurred many times. Within a library made for alpha chains, this beta chain is off target, and its count is uninformative. V usage is TRBV14 and J usage is TRBJ2-6; tentatively, D is TRBD2 (5 bases). This CDR3 has 15 amino acids. Trimming took 4 bases from V and 3 from J, leaving 10 bases between them. Germline lookup yields CDR1 SGHDN and CDR2 FVKESK. CDR3 nucleotides: TGTGCCAGCAGCCCCGTCGGGATTGGGGCCAACGTCCTGACTTTC. Its protein product is CASSPVGIGANVLTF. The full variable domain, rest sourced from reference TRBV14 and TRBJ2-6, is EAGVTQFPSHSVIEKGQTVTLRCDPISGHDNLYWYRRVMGKEIKFLLHFVKESKQDESGMPNNRFLAERTGGTYSTLKVQPAELEDSGVYFCASSPVGIGANVLTFGAGSRLTVL.

This clonotype was counted at least ten times. This beta chain is an unintended read in a library built for alpha chains; its size means little. This chain links TRBV5-5 with TRBJ2-3; possibly TRBD1 or TRBD2 for D (7 bases each). This CDR3 is 14 amino acids long. The germline CDR1 and CDR2 sequences are SGHKS and YYEKEE (reference sequence). V shed 9 bases and J shed 1 base, with 15 bases lying between them. The CDR3 region has the DNA TGTGCCACAGGGGGGGTCGGAGGCACAGATACGCAGTATTTT. It encodes CATGGVGGTDTQYF.